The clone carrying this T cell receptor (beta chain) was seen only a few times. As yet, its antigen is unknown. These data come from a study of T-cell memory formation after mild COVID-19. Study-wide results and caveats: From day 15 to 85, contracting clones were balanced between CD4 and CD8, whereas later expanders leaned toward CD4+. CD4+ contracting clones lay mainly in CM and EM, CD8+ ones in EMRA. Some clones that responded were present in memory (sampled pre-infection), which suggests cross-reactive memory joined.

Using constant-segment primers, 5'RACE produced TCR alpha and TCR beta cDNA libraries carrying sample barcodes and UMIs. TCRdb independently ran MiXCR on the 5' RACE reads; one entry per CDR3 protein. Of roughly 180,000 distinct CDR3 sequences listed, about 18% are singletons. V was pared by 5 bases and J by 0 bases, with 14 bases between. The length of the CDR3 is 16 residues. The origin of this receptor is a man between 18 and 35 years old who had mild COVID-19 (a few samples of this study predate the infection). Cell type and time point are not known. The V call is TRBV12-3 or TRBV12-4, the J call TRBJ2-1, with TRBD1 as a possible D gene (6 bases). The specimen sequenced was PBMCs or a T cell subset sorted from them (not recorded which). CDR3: CASSRQALSSYNEQFF. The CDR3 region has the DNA TGTGCCAGCAGTAGACAGGCACTCAGCTCCTACAATGAGCAGTTCTTC.